The rows below give T cell receptor beta chains drawn from one sample of a study of blood T cell repertoires in COVID-19. The data were produced by immunoSEQ multiplex PCR, yet TCRdb's version contains in-frame clones alone and is incomplete. The table has about 300,000 clones, roughly 89% seen once. The sequencing sample was made of peripheral blood. The receptors were gathered from a woman in her twenties or thirties with COVID-19, enrolled during active disease. The CDR3 runs from the conserved cysteine through the conserved F or W. The order of the fields is J gene, clone size, V gene, D gene, CDR3 DNA, CDR3 protein. A D gene is named only where the DNA matches it firmly. Clone size, where shown, is once, few, many, or a class for clones that have expanded.

J gene: TRBJ1-2
clone size: NA
V gene: TRBV18
D gene: TRBD1
CDR3 DNA: TGTGCCAGCTCACCAGGGACAGAAGTCCTCTATGGCTACACCTTC
CDR3 protein: CASSPGTEVLYGYTF

J gene: TRBJ1-1
clone size: NA
V gene: TRBV5-8
D gene: TRBD1
CDR3 DNA: TGTGCCAGCAGCCTCGGGACAGGATATATGAACACTGAAGCTTTCTTT
CDR3 protein: CASSLGTGYMNTEAFF

J gene: TRBJ2-7
clone size: NA
V gene: TRBV14
D gene: NA
CDR3 DNA: TGTGCCAGCAGCTTGACAGGCTACGAGCAGTACTTC
CDR3 protein: CASSLTGYEQYF

J gene: TRBJ1-2
clone size: NA
V gene: TRBV5-4
D gene: NA
CDR3 DNA: TGTGCCAGCAGCTTGGGAGCCCATTACACCTTC
CDR3 protein: CASSLGAHYTF

J gene: TRBJ2-5
clone size: once
V gene: TRBV24-1
D gene: TRBD1
CDR3 DNA: TGTGCCACCAGTGATAGGGCAGGGGGCCTGGAGACCCAGTACTTC
CDR3 protein: CATSDRAGGLETQYF

J gene: TRBJ1-2
clone size: NA
V gene: TRBV19
D gene: NA
CDR3 DNA: TGTGCCAGTAGTCTAGGGCGGCTAGGCTACACCTTC
CDR3 protein: CASSLGRLGYTF

J gene: TRBJ1-6
clone size: NA
V gene: TRBV7-9
D gene: NA
CDR3 DNA: TGTGCCAGCAGCGGACAGTCTAGTGGTGAGAATTCACCCCTCCACTTT
CDR3 protein: CASSGQSSGENSPLHF

J gene: TRBJ1-2
clone size: NA
V gene: TRBV6-1
D gene: NA
CDR3 DNA: TGTGCCAGCAGTGATCGGGGTCTATGGCTGTACACCTTC
CDR3 protein: CASSDRGLWLYTF

J gene: TRBJ1-6
clone size: NA
V gene: TRBV11-3
D gene: NA
CDR3 DNA: TGTGCCAGCAGCTTTAGGGGGGGACCCCTCCACTTT
CDR3 protein: CASSFRGGPLHF

J gene: TRBJ1-2
clone size: NA
V gene: TRBV6-5
D gene: NA
CDR3 DNA: TGTGCCAGCAACCTCCTGTCCCAGGGGTATGGCTACACCTTC
CDR3 protein: CASNLLSQGYGYTF

J gene: TRBJ2-2
clone size: NA
V gene: TRBV12-1
D gene: NA
CDR3 DNA: TGTGCCAGCAGCTTTACCGCCAGCCTTCGCAGGGCTATCGGGGAGCTGTTTTTT
CDR3 protein: CASSFTASLRRAIGELFF

J gene: TRBJ1-1
clone size: NA
V gene: TRBV3-1/TRBV3-2
D gene: TRBD1
CDR3 DNA: TGTGCCAGCAGCATAGCAGGGGGCGGCGGCACTGAAGCTTTCTTT
CDR3 protein: CASSIAGGGGTEAFF

J gene: TRBJ1-1
clone size: few
V gene: TRBV2
D gene: NA
CDR3 DNA: TGTGCCAGCACCCGGACAGTCCGGAACACTGAAGCTTTCTTT
CDR3 protein: CASTRTVRNTEAFF

J gene: TRBJ2-5
clone size: NA
V gene: TRBV15
D gene: TRBD1
CDR3 DNA: TGTGCCACCAGCAGAGATCAGGGGGCAGAGACCCAGTACTTC
CDR3 protein: CATSRDQGAETQYF

J gene: TRBJ1-4
clone size: NA
V gene: TRBV6-1
D gene: NA
CDR3 DNA: TGTGCCAGCAGTGAAACCACTAATATTCAGGGCGAAAAACTGTTTTTT
CDR3 protein: CASSETTNIQGEKLFF

J gene: TRBJ1-1
clone size: NA
V gene: TRBV27
D gene: NA
CDR3 DNA: TGTGCCAGCAGTATGGGACTTTTGAACACTGAAGCTTTCTTT
CDR3 protein: CASSMGLLNTEAFF

J gene: TRBJ2-3
clone size: NA
V gene: TRBV5-4
D gene: NA
CDR3 DNA: TGTGCCAGCAGCTCGGACACCACTAGCACAGATACGCAGTATTTT
CDR3 protein: CASSSDTTSTDTQYF

J gene: TRBJ1-5
clone size: NA
V gene: TRBV6-5
D gene: NA
CDR3 DNA: TGTGCCAGCGGGCAAGGTGGGCCCCAGCATTTT
CDR3 protein: CASGQGGPQHF

J gene: TRBJ1-5
clone size: once
V gene: TRBV12-2
D gene: NA
CDR3 DNA: TGTGCAAGTCGCTTTGTGACACCCGATAGCAATCAGCCCCAGCATTTT
CDR3 protein: CASRFVTPDSNQPQHF

J gene: TRBJ1-1
clone size: NA
V gene: TRBV19
D gene: TRBD1
CDR3 DNA: TGTGCCAGTAGTATCCGCGGACAGGGAATGAACACTGAAGCTTTCTTT
CDR3 protein: CASSIRGQGMNTEAFF

J gene: TRBJ2-3
clone size: once
V gene: TRBV7-9
D gene: NA
CDR3 DNA: TGTGCCAGCAGCCTAACGGGGACTCCTTGGGATACGCAGTATTTT
CDR3 protein: CASSLTGTPWDTQYF

J gene: TRBJ1-1
clone size: NA
V gene: TRBV2
D gene: NA
CDR3 DNA: TGTGCCAGCAGGGGAGTCTCGGGGGCTTTCTTT
CDR3 protein: CASRGVSGAFF

J gene: TRBJ1-2
clone size: NA
V gene: TRBV5-1
D gene: NA
CDR3 DNA: TGCGCCAGCAGCTTGGCCAAAGGGAGGGATGGCTACACCTTC
CDR3 protein: CASSLAKGRDGYTF

J gene: TRBJ1-2
clone size: NA
V gene: TRBV3-1/TRBV3-2
D gene: TRBD1
CDR3 DNA: TGTGCCAGCAGCCAACCAGGGGGCTACTATGGCTACACCTTC
CDR3 protein: CASSQPGGYYGYTF

J gene: TRBJ2-7
clone size: NA
V gene: TRBV3-1/TRBV3-2
D gene: TRBD2
CDR3 DNA: TGTGCCAGCAGCCCCTCCTCGGGACTAGTTTCCTACGAGCAGTACTTC
CDR3 protein: CASSPSSGLVSYEQYF

J gene: TRBJ1-2
clone size: NA
V gene: TRBV4-2
D gene: TRBD1
CDR3 DNA: TGTGCCAGCAGCCAAGATCTGGGACAGTTATATGGCTACACCTTC
CDR3 protein: CASSQDLGQLYGYTF

J gene: TRBJ1-1
clone size: NA
V gene: TRBV3-1/TRBV3-2
D gene: NA
CDR3 DNA: TGTGCCAGCAGCCAAGTGGGGCCAATGAACACTGAAGCTTTCTTT
CDR3 protein: CASSQVGPMNTEAFF

J gene: TRBJ1-6
clone size: NA
V gene: TRBV3-1/TRBV3-2
D gene: NA
CDR3 DNA: TGTGCCAGCAGCCAAGATGACAGCGCCTATAATTCACCCCTCCACTTT
CDR3 protein: CASSQDDSAYNSPLHF

J gene: TRBJ1-1
clone size: NA
V gene: TRBV6-5
D gene: NA
CDR3 DNA: TGTGCCAGCAGCCGGGAGATGAACACTGAAGCTTTCTTT
CDR3 protein: CASSREMNTEAFF

J gene: TRBJ2-7
clone size: NA
V gene: TRBV19
D gene: TRBD1
CDR3 DNA: TGTGCCAGTAGACAGGGGGCAGGTGAGCAGTACTTC
CDR3 protein: CASRQGAGEQYF

J gene: TRBJ1-2
clone size: NA
V gene: TRBV27
D gene: TRBD1
CDR3 DNA: TGTGCCAGCAGATACGGGACAGGGGAAACCAACTATGGCTACACCTTC
CDR3 protein: CASRYGTGETNYGYTF

J gene: TRBJ1-6
clone size: once
V gene: TRBV11-2
D gene: NA
CDR3 DNA: TGTGCCAGCAGCCCAGTGGGCCTTCCGGCACCCCTCCACTTT
CDR3 protein: CASSPVGLPAPLHF

J gene: TRBJ1-1
clone size: once
V gene: TRBV5-6
D gene: TRBD1
CDR3 DNA: TGTGCCACCACGCACTGGGCGGCGGGACAGGGGGCTTTCTTT
CDR3 protein: CATTHWAAGQGAFF

J gene: TRBJ2-5
clone size: NA
V gene: TRBV4-1
D gene: NA
CDR3 DNA: TGCGCCAGCAGCCAAGACGGCCAGGGTCAAGAGACCCAGTACTTC
CDR3 protein: CASSQDGQGQETQYF

J gene: TRBJ2-3
clone size: NA
V gene: TRBV7-9
D gene: NA
CDR3 DNA: TGTGCCAGCAGCGGCAACGAGGGAGTCACAGATACGCAGTATTTT
CDR3 protein: CASSGNEGVTDTQYF

J gene: TRBJ2-1
clone size: NA
V gene: TRBV5-4
D gene: TRBD1
CDR3 DNA: TGTGCCAGCAGCTTGGGGACAGGGTATTCTGAGCAGTTCTTC
CDR3 protein: CASSLGTGYSEQFF

J gene: TRBJ1-1
clone size: NA
V gene: TRBV19
D gene: NA
CDR3 DNA: TGTGCCAGTAGCGGGACACTGAACACTGAAGCTTTCTTT
CDR3 protein: CASSGTLNTEAFF

J gene: TRBJ2-6
clone size: NA
V gene: TRBV3-1/TRBV3-2
D gene: NA
CDR3 DNA: TGTGCCAGCAGCCCCGGACAGTCTGGGGCCAACGTCCTGACTTTC
CDR3 protein: CASSPGQSGANVLTF

J gene: TRBJ1-2
clone size: NA
V gene: TRBV7-9
D gene: TRBD1
CDR3 DNA: TGTGCCAGCAGCCAATTGAACCATGCAGGGGGCACTCCCTATGGCTACACCTTC
CDR3 protein: CASSQLNHAGGTPYGYTF

J gene: TRBJ1-4
clone size: NA
V gene: TRBV6-5
D gene: NA
CDR3 DNA: TGTGCCAGCAGCCCGGACAGAGAAAAACTGTTTTTT
CDR3 protein: CASSPDREKLFF

J gene: TRBJ1-2
clone size: NA
V gene: TRBV7-9
D gene: TRBD1
CDR3 DNA: TGTGCCAGCAGGCCGAGGACAGGGTCCTTTTTCGCTACTTACACCTTC
CDR3 protein: CASRPRTGSFFATYTF

J gene: TRBJ2-1
clone size: NA
V gene: TRBV5-1
D gene: NA
CDR3 DNA: TGCGCCAGCAGCTTGGTACTAAACTACAATGAGCAGTTCTTC
CDR3 protein: CASSLVLNYNEQFF

J gene: TRBJ1-2
clone size: NA
V gene: TRBV6-2/TRBV6-3
D gene: TRBD1
CDR3 DNA: TGTGCCAGCAGTTACAGCCAGGGGGACTATGGCTACACCTTC
CDR3 protein: CASSYSQGDYGYTF

J gene: TRBJ1-5
clone size: NA
V gene: TRBV4-1
D gene: TRBD1
CDR3 DNA: TGCGCCAGCAGTCCCAGGACAGGGAATAGCAATCAGCCCCAGCATTTT
CDR3 protein: CASSPRTGNSNQPQHF

J gene: TRBJ1-3
clone size: once
V gene: TRBV9
D gene: NA
CDR3 DNA: TGTGCCAGCAGCGTAGTAGGGGCAGGAAACACCATATATTTT
CDR3 protein: CASSVVGAGNTIYF

J gene: TRBJ1-3
clone size: NA
V gene: TRBV2
D gene: NA
CDR3 DNA: TGTGCCAGCTCGAGTGCCGCCTCTGGAAACACCATATATTTT
CDR3 protein: CASSSAASGNTIYF

J gene: TRBJ1-2
clone size: NA
V gene: TRBV28
D gene: NA
CDR3 DNA: TGTGCCAGCAGTTCTACCGGCCGGACAGCAGGAACCCTTTACACCTTC
CDR3 protein: CASSSTGRTAGTLYTF

J gene: TRBJ1-5
clone size: once
V gene: TRBV2
D gene: TRBD1
CDR3 DNA: TGTGCCAGCAGTTCGACAGGGAAGAATCAGCCCCAGCATTTT
CDR3 protein: CASSSTGKNQPQHF

J gene: TRBJ2-3
clone size: once
V gene: TRBV6-1
D gene: NA
CDR3 DNA: TGTGCCAGCAGTGATCTGGGACATCGCAGCACAGATACGCAGTATTTT
CDR3 protein: CASSDLGHRSTDTQYF

J gene: TRBJ1-1
clone size: NA
V gene: TRBV19
D gene: NA
CDR3 DNA: TGTGCCAGTAGTCGGGGGGCAGACGATGAAGCTTTCTTT
CDR3 protein: CASSRGADDEAFF

J gene: TRBJ1-2
clone size: NA
V gene: TRBV7-9
D gene: TRBD1
CDR3 DNA: TGTGCCAGCAGCTTAGATCGACAGGGTTCGGGTGGCTACACCTTC
CDR3 protein: CASSLDRQGSGGYTF

J gene: TRBJ2-1
clone size: NA
V gene: TRBV21-1
D gene: NA
CDR3 DNA: TGTGCCAGCAGCAAATGTGGCAGGGGGCTTCACAATGAGCAGTTCTTC
CDR3 protein: CASSKCGRGLHNEQFF

J gene: TRBJ1-6
clone size: NA
V gene: TRBV19
D gene: NA
CDR3 DNA: TGTGCCAGTAGTATTGCGGGGAATCTACATTCACCCCTCCACTTT
CDR3 protein: CASSIAGNLHSPLHF